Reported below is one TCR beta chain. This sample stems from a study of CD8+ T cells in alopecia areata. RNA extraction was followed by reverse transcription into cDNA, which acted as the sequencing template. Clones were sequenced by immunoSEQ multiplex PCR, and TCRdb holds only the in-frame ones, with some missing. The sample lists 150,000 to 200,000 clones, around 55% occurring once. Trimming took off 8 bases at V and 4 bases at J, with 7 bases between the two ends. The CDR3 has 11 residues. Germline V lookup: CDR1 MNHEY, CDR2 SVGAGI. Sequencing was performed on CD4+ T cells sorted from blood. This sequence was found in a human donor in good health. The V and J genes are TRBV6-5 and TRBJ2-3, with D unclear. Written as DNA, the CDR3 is TGTGCCAGCCGCAGGTCAGATACGCAGTATTTT. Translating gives CASRRSDTQYF.